This T cell receptor (beta chain) was observed in a study of control samples from healthy donors and cancer patients. Profiling relied on immunoSEQ multiplex PCR, and the TCRdb table lists in-frame clones only, not all of them. Among 95,000 to 150,000 clones listed, approximately 90% were seen once. The germline V gene has CDR1 MNHEY and CDR2 SVGAGI. The CDR3 runs to 15 residues. The V end lost 7 bases, the J end lost 2 bases, and 18 bases lay between the germline ends. The clonotype comes from a woman between 18 and 29 years old in good health. The chain has TRBV6-5 and TRBJ2-7, with D possibly TRBD1 on 5 matching bases. The source material was blood. Here the CDR3 reads CASTAYDSPTYEQYF. The CDR3 DNA reads as TGTGCCAGCACCGCCTACGACAGTCCGACCTACGAGCAGTACTTC.